Reported below is one TCR beta chain. Data came from immunoSEQ multiplex PCR; TCRdb stores just in-frame clones and leaves some out. The sample yields nearly 95,000 clones, 90% to 97% seen once. This record belongs to a study of technical replicates of blood from a few donors. Germline assignment: CDR1 MNHEY and CDR2 SMNVEV (reference sequence). The CDR3 loop spans 13 amino acids. Deletions cut 5 bases from V and 0 bases from J, with 7 bases between. Sequencing input: T cells isolated from PBMCs. This sequence was found in a human donor in good health. The chain employs TRBV27 and TRBJ1-1; D unresolved. CDR3 coding DNA: TGTGCCAGCAGTAGAGGGTTGAACACTGAAGCTTTCTTT. This encodes CASSRGLNTEAFF.